The entry below gives a single TCR beta chain sequence along with its context. V dropped 5 bases and J dropped 2 bases, with 12 bases sitting between them. The CDR3 consists of 15 residues. The germline gives CDR1 MDHEN, CDR2 SYDVKM. TCRdb keeps only in-frame clones here, not all; method: immunoSEQ multiplex PCR. The data show millions of clones, just over 90% seen once. A CD45RA-negative memory subset and a CD45RA+ naive subset were separated from the CD4+ cells. This sample is drawn from a study of shared clonotypes between healthy human individuals. Sequenced sample: naive CD4+ T cells sorted from blood. Subset in this sample: CD45RA+ positively selected. V usage is TRBV28 and J usage is TRBJ2-2; D assignment may be TRBD1 or TRBD2 (6 bases each). The receptor was isolated from a man younger than 35 in good health. The CDR3 region is CASSRGTPNTGELFF. In DNA, the CDR3 is TGTGCCAGCAGTCGCGGGACACCTAACACCGGGGAGCTGTTTTTT.